The sequence of this T cell receptor (beta chain) was determined in a study of blood T cell repertoires in COVID-19. Background on the study: Spain, Italy and the United States supplied samples that represented acute and convalescent COVID-19. The cDNA or gDNA used as material had been derived from T cells, B-cell-depleted T cells, or PBMCs.

In the authors' methods: Reference gene primer amplification gave estimated nucleated cell counts. Sequencing was performed with immunoSEQ multiplex PCR; in TCRdb, only in-frame clones are kept and a portion is missing. D and trimming were read from the DNA, whereas the V and J calls and clone size are those reported in that table. The data contain about 150,000 clones, 65% to 90% of them singletons. The source material was peripheral blood. This TCR was recovered from a man in his 70s with acute or convalescent COVID-19.

The CDR3 region has the DNA TGTGCCAGTAGTGTAGTGACAGGGTCCACCGGGGAGCTGTTTTTT. It encodes CASSVVTGSTGELFF. J is TRBJ2-2 and V is TRBV19; 7 bases line up with TRBD1. The CDR3 totals 15 residues. Trimming removed 5 bases from V and 4 bases from J; junction bases left unmatched: 7. Looked up from germline, CDR1 is LNHDA and CDR2 is SQIVND (reference sequence). The full variable domain, its missing parts supplied by reference TRBV19 and TRBJ2-2, is DGGITQSPKYLFRKEGQNVTLSCEQNLNHDAMYWYRQDPGQGLRLIYYSQIVNDFQKGDIAEGYSVSREKKESFPLTVTSAQKNPTAFYLCASSVVTGSTGELFFGEGSRLTVL.